This TCR beta chain was captured in a study of beta chain features in type 1 diabetes. Background on the study: The patient and healthy donor groups were comparable for age, gender and cell yields. Roughly 110,000,000 sorted cells were examined across all samples. Broader study findings: cDNA-based reads could over-represent cells with high TCR expression. Compared to healthy donors, patients appeared to have naive, central memory and Treg TCRB repertoires that were more alike.

V was pared by 0 bases and J by 0 bases, with 16 bases between. Germline lookup yields CDR1 SGHNT and CDR2 YYREEE (reference sequence). There are 18 residues in the CDR3. A note on this clone: Its target is unknown.

Expressed TCRB transcripts were sequenced because the entire RNA isolate underwent reverse transcription. The data were produced by immunoSEQ multiplex PCR, yet TCRdb's version contains in-frame clones alone and is incomplete. This table holds around 19,000 clones, approximately 50% found once. The receptor comes from a man between 18 and 35 years old in good health. This rearrangement joins TRBV5-4 to TRBJ2-1; maybe TRBD2 (6 bases). The sample taken for sequencing was stem cell memory CD4+ T cells from blood. The CDR3 nucleotides are TGTGCCAGCAGCTTGGTGGAGGGTTGGGAAGTCTCCTACAATGAGCAGTTCTTC. Translating gives CASSLVEGWEVSYNEQFF.